The clone carrying this TCR beta chain was found once. This CDR3 contains 14 residues. The V end lost 0 bases, the J end lost 5 bases, and 12 bases lay between the germline ends. CDR1 is SGDLS, CDR2 YYNGEE, per germline. Donors comprised healthy HIV-negative adults lacking recent acute infections or vaccinations. Here immunoSEQ multiplex PCR was the method, and the copy in TCRdb shows in-frame clones only, minus some. This repertoire shows about 2.4 million clones, approximately 94% found once; its top ten account for about 0.34%. These data belong to a study of shared clonotypes between healthy human individuals. Background on the study: Donors had three CD4 naive, three CD4 memory, two CD8 naive and one CD8 memory plate apiece.

Sequences were obtained from naive CD4+ T cells from PBMCs. The subset was: CD45RA+ positively selected. This receptor was identified in a man between 18 and 29 years old in good health. Some clones in this sample may be carry-over from other donors' samples. V usage is TRBV9 and J usage is TRBJ2-7; D remains unclear. CDR3 sequence: CASSVARASDEQYF. CDR3 bases: TGTGCCAGCAGCGTAGCCCGGGCATCTGACGAGCAGTACTTC.